This T cell receptor beta chain was retrieved from a study of neoadjuvant nivolumab and ipilimumab in lung cancer. The assay was immunoSEQ multiplex PCR, and TCRdb's table has in-frame clones only and misses some. Among more than 40,000 clones listed, around 89% were seen once. Concerning this clone: Antigen: not known.

General study findings and limits: Only a small number of samples underwent TCR sequencing. Higher pretherapy blood TCR richness went with higher resected-tumor richness.

Sequences were derived from blood, sampled before neoadjuvant nivolumab, alone or with ipilimumab. The TCR originated in an adult with non-small cell lung cancer. Some clones in this sample may be carry-over from other donors' samples.

Written as DNA, the CDR3 is TGTGCCAGCAGTGATTCGGACAGGGTCGGCCAGTACTTC. As protein: CASSDSDRVGQYF. The chain uses TRBV2 and TRBJ2-5; 8 bases are shared with TRBD1. CDR3 length: 13 amino acids. V dropped 3 bases and J dropped 10; count of bases not matched to a gene: 7. Germline CDR1 SNHLY, CDR2 FYNNEI.